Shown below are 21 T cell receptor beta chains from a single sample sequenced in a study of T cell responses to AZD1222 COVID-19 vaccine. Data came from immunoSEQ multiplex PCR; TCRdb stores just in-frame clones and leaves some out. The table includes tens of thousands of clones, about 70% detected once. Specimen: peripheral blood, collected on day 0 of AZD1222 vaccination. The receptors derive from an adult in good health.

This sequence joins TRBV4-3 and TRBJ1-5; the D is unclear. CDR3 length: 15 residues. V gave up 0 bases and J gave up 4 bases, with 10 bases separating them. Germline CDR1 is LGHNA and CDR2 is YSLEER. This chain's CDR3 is CASSQDTSQNQPQHF. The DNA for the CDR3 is TGCGCCAGCAGCCAAGATACGTCACAAAATCAGCCCCAGCATTTT.

The CDR3 here is CASQDENSGGLRRTQYF. CDR3 coding DNA: TGCGCCAGCCAAGACGAAAACAGCGGGGGGCTGCGTAGGACCCAGTACTTC. The chain combines TRBV5-1 with TRBJ2-5; 9 positions match TRBD2. The CDR3 is made up of 17 amino acids. V gave up 7 bases and J gave up 7 bases; unmatched junction bases: 20. Germline V gene data show CDR1 as SGHRS and CDR2 as YFSETQ.

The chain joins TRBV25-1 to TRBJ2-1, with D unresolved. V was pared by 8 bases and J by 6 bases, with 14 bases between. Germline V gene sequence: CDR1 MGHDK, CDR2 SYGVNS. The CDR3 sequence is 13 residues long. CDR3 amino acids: CASSQPRGNEQFF. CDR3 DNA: TGTGCCAGCTCCCAACCCCGAGGCAATGAGCAGTTCTTC.

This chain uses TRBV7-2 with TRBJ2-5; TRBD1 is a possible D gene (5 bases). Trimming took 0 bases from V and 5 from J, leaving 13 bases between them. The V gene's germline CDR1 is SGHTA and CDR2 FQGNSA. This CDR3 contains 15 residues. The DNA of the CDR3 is TGTGCCAGCAGCTTAGCCCAGGGTAGTGGCGAGACCCAGTACTTC. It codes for CASSLAQGSGETQYF. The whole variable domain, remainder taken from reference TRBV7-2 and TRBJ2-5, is GAGVSQSPSNKVTEKGKDVELRCDPISGHTALYWYRQSLGQGLEFLIYFQGNSAPDKSGLPSDRFSAERTGGSVSTLTIQRTQQEDSAVYLCASSLAQGSGETQYFGPGTRLLVL.

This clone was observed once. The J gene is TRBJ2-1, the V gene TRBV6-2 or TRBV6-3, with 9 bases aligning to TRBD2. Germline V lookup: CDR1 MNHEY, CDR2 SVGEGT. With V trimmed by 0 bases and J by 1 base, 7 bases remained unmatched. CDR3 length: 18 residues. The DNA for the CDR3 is TGTGCCAGCAGTTACTCGAGGACCCTAGCGGGATCCTACAATGAGCAGTTCTTC. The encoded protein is CASSYSRTLAGSYNEQFF.

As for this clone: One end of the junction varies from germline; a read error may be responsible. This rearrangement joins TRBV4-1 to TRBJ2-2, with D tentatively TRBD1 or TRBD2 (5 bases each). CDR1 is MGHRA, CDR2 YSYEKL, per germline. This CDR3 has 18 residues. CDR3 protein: CAISQDPAKRGHTGELFF. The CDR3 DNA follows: TGCGCCATCAGCCAAGATCCCGCGAAGAGGGGACACACCGGGGAGCTGTTTTTT.

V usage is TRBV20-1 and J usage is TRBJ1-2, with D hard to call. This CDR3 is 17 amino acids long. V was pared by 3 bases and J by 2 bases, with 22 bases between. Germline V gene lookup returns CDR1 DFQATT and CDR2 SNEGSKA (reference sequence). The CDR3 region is CSASSPSYGLGNYGYTF. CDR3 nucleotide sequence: TGCAGTGCTAGTTCCCCGAGCTACGGGCTTGGGAACTATGGCTACACCTTC.

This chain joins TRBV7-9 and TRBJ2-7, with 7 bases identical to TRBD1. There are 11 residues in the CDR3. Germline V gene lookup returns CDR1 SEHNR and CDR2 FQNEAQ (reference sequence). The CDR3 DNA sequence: TGTGCGGGACAGAACTCCTACGAGCAGTACTTC. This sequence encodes CAGQNSYEQYF.

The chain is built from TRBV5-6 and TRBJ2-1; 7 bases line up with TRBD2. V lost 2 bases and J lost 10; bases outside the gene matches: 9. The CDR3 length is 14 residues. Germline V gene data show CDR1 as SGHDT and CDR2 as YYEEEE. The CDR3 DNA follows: TGTGCCAGCAGCTTATATGGGAGGGAGGACGAGCAGTTCTTC. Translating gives CASSLYGREDEQFF.

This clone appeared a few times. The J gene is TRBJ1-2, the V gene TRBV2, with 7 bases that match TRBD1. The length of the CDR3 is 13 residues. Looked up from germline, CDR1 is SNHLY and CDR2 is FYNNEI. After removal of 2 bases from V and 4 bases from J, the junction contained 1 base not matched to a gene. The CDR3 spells CASSENRGYGYTF. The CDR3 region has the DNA TGTGCCAGCAGTGAAAACAGGGGCTATGGCTACACCTTC.

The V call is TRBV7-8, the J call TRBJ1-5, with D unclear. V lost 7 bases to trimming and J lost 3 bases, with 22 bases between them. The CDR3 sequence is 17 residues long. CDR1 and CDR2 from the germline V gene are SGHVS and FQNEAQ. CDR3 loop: CASTEAGGLGPNQPQHF. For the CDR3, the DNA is TGTGCCAGCACCGAAGCGGGTGGTTTGGGCCCCAATCAGCCCCAGCATTTT.

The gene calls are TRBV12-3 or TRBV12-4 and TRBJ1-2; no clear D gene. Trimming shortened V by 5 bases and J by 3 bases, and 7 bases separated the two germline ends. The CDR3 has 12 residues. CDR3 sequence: CASSNRDYGYTF. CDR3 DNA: TGTGCCAGCAGTAACCGGGACTATGGCTACACCTTC.

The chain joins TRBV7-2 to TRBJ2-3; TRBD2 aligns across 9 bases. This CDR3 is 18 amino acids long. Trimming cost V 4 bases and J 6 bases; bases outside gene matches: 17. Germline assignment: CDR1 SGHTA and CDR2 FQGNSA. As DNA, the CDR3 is TGTGCCAGCAGCTCCACCGGCCGGGGAGCGGGGGGTGGGGATACGCAGTATTTT. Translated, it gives CASSSTGRGAGGGDTQYF. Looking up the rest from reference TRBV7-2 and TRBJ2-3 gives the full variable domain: GAGVSQSPSNKVTEKGKDVELRCDPISGHTALYWYRQSLGQGLEFLIYFQGNSAPDKSGLPSDRFSAERTGGSVSTLTIQRTQQEDSAVYLCASSSTGRGAGGGDTQYFGPGTRLTVL.

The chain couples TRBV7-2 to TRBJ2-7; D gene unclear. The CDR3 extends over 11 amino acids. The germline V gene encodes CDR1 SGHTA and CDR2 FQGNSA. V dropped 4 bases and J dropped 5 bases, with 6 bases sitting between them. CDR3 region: CASSYLHEQYF. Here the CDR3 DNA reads TGTGCCAGCAGCTATTTACACGAGCAGTACTTC.

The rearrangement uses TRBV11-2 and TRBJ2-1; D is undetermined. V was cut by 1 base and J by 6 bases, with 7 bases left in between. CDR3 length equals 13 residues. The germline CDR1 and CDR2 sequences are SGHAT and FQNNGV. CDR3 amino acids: CASSLAHRNEQFF. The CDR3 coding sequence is TGTGCCAGCAGCTTAGCTCACCGCAATGAGCAGTTCTTC.

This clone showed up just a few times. CDR3 residues: CASSYSVSGHFVGHEQYF. The CDR3 nucleotides are TGTGCCAGCAGTTACTCGGTCAGCGGGCATTTCGTCGGACACGAGCAGTACTTC. This chain uses TRBV6-2 or TRBV6-3 with TRBJ2-7; tentative D call: TRBD2 (6 bases). The germline CDR1 and CDR2 sequences are MNHEY and SVGEGT. The CDR3 spans 18 residues. Trimming cost V 0 bases and J 5 bases, with 23 bases left between them.

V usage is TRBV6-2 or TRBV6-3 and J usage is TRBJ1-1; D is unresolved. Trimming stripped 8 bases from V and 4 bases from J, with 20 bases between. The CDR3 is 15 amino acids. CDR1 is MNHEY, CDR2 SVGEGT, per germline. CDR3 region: CASLYSGGKATEAFF. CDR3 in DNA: TGTGCCAGCCTTTACTCCGGAGGGAAGGCCACTGAAGCTTTCTTT.

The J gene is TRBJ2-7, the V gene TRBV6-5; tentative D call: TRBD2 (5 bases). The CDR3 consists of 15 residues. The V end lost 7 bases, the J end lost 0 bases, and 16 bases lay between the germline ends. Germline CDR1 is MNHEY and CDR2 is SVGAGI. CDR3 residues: CASTQRAWGSYEQYF. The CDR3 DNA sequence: TGTGCCAGCACCCAGAGGGCATGGGGCTCCTACGAGCAGTACTTC.

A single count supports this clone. The chain's CDR3 is CASSHLGSRGRDFGPLHF. CDR3 DNA: TGCGCCAGCAGCCACTTAGGGTCCCGGGGGCGGGATTTTGGACCCCTCCACTTT. The J gene is TRBJ1-6, the V gene TRBV4-3; D is possibly TRBD1 (6 bases). The CDR3 covers 18 residues. The V end lost 3 bases, the J end lost 12 bases, and 27 bases lay between the germline ends. CDR1 is LGHNA and CDR2 is YSLEER in the germline V gene.

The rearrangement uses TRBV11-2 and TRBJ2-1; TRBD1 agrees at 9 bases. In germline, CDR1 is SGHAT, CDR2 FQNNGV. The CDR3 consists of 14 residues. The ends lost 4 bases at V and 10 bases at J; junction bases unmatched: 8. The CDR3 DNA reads TGTGCCAGCAGCTCCTTACAGGGGGCCCAGGAGCAGTTCTTC. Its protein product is CASSSLQGAQEQFF.

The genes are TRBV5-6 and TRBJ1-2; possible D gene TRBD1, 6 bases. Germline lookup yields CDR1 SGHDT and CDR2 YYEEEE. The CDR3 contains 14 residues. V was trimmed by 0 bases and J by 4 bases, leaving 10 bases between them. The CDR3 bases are TGTGCCAGCAGCTTGGTACGAGGGGGCTATGGCTACACCTTC. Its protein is CASSLVRGGYGYTF.